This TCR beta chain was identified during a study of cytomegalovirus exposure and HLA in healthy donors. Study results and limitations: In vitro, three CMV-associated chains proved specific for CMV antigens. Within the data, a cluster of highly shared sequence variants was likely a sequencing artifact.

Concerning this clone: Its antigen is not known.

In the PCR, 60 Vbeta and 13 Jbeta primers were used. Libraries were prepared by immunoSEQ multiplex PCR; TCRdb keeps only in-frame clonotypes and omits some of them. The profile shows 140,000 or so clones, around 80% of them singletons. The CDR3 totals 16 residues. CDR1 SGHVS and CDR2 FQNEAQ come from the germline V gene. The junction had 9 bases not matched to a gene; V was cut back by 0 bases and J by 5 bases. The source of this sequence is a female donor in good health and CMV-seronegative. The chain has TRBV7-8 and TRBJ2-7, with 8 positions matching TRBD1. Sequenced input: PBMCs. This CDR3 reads CASSLARTGRFDEQYF. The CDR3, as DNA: TGTGCCAGCAGCTTAGCCAGGACAGGGCGTTTCGACGAGCAGTACTTC.